The T cell receptor (beta chain) described here comes from a study of control samples from healthy donors and cancer patients. This clone was picked up one time. TCRdb's copy holds only in-frame clones and misses some; the assay was immunoSEQ multiplex PCR. The repertoire has 150,000 to 200,000 clones, more than 90% of them found once; the top ten carry 1.4%. The material sequenced was blood. The receptor comes from a man aged 25 to 40 in good health.

CDR3 bases: TGTGCCAGCTCACCACGGGACACCAGCTATGGCTACACCTTC. Translating gives CASSPRDTSYGYTF. The chain employs TRBV18 and TRBJ1-2, with D maybe TRBD1 (6 bases). V gave up 1 base and J gave up 4 bases, with 10 bases separating them. Germline-derived CDR1 and CDR2 are KGHSH and LQKENI. The CDR3 has 14 amino acids.